The TCR beta chain described here comes from a study of blood T cell repertoires in COVID-19. Turning to the study itself: The United States, Italy and Spain provided the acute and convalescent COVID-19 samples.

The CDR3 runs 18 residues. Germline assignment: CDR1 MGHRA and CDR2 YSYEKL. The V gene end was trimmed by 3 bases and the J gene end by 7 bases; junction bases not matched to a gene: 14. Authors' data handling: Estimation of nucleated cell counts relied on the amplification of reference gene primers. Generated by immunoSEQ multiplex PCR, the TCRdb table keeps only in-frame clones and is missing some. V and J calls and clone size are copied from that table; D and trimming were computed from the DNA. The sample has roughly 200,000 clones, around 89% seen once. Participants had their cohort set by participant-reported clinical history. Among Cohort 3 donors, those recovered had two negative PCRs, clearance, or symptom resolution.

The rearrangement joins TRBV4-1 to TRBJ2-2; TRBD2 matches at 10 bases. The source is a man under 40 who had recovered from COVID-19. The sample taken for sequencing was PBMCs or T cells enriched from blood (not recorded which). DNA for the CDR3: TGCGCCAGCAGCCACAAAGTTCTAGCGGGAGTGCGAGTCGGGGAGCTGTTTTTT. Residues: CASSHKVLAGVRVGELFF.